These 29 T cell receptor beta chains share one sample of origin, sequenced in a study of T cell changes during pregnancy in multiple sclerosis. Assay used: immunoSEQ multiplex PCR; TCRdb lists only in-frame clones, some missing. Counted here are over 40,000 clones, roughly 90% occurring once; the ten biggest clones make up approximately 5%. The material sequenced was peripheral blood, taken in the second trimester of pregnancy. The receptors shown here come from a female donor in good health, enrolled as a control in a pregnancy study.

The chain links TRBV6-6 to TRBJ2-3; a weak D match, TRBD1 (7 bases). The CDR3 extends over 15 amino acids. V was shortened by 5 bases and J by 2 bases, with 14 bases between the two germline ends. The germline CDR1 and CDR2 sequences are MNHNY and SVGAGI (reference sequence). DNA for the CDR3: TGTGCCAGCAGTCGACAGGGAGGCAACACAGATACGCAGTATTTT. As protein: CASSRQGGNTDTQYF.

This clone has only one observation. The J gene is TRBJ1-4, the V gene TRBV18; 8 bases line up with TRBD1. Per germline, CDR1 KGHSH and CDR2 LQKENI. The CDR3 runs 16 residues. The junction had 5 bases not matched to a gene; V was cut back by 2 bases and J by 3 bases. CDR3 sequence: CASSPGTGIPNEKLFF. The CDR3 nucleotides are TGTGCCAGCTCACCAGGGACAGGTATCCCTAATGAAAAACTGTTTTTT.

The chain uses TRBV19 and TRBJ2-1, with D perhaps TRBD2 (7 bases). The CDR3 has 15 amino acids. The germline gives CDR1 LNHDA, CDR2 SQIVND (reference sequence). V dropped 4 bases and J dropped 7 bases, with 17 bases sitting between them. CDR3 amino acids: CASSNAQGGGNEQFF. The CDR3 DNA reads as TGTGCCAGTAGTAATGCCCAAGGGGGAGGGAATGAGCAGTTCTTC.

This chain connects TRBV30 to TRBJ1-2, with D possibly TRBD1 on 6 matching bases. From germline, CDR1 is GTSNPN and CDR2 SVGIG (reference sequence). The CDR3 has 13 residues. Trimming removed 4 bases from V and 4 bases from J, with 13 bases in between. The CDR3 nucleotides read TGTGCCTGGACCGGACAGATTATCTATGGCTACACCTTC. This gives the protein CAWTGQIIYGYTF. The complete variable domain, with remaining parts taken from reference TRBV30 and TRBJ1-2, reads SQTIHQWPATLVQPVGSPLSLECTVEGTSNPNLYWYRQAAGRGLQLLFYSVGIGQISSEVPQNLSASRPQDRQFILSSKKLLLSDSGFYLCAWTGQIIYGYTFGSGTRLTVV.

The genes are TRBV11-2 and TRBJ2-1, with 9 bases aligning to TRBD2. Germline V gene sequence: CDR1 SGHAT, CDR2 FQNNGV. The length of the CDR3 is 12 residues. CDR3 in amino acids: CASGRMYNEQFF. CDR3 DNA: TGTGCGAGCGGGAGGATGTACAATGAGCAGTTCTTC.

The DNA for the CDR3 is TGTGCCAGCAGTTTGGGGCTCTATGGCTACGAGCAGTACTTC. Amino acid sequence: CASSLGLYGYEQYF. This rearrangement joins TRBV27 to TRBJ2-7; possible D gene TRBD1, 5 bases. Trimming shortened V by 3 bases and J by 3 bases, and 12 bases separated the two germline ends. The CDR3 consists of 14 residues. Per the germline V gene, CDR1 is MNHEY and CDR2 is SMNVEV (reference sequence).

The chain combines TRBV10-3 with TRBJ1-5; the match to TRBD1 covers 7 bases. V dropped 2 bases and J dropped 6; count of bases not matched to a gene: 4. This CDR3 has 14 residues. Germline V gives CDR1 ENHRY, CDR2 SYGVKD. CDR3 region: CAISEDRAGQPQHF. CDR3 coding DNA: TGTGCCATCAGTGAGGACAGGGCTGGTCAGCCCCAGCATTTT.

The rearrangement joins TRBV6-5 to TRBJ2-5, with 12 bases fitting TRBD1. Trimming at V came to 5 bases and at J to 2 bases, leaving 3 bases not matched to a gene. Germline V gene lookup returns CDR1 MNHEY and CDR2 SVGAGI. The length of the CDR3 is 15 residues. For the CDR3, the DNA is TGTGCCAGCAGTCGGGGACAGGGGGCACAAGAGACCCAGTACTTC. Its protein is CASSRGQGAQETQYF.

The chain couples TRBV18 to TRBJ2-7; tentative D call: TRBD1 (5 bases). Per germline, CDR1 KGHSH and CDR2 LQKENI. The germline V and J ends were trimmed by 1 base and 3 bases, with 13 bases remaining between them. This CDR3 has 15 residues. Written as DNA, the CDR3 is TGTGCCAGCTCACCACTGGTGCGAGACAGCTACGAGCAGTACTTC. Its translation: CASSPLVRDSYEQYF.

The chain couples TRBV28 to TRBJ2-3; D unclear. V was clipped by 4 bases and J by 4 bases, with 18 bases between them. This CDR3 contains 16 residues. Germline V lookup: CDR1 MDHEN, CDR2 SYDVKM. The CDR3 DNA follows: TGTGCCAGCAGTTCCCCTCGCCTCGAGGTCCCAGATACGCAGTATTTT. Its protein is CASSSPRLEVPDTQYF.

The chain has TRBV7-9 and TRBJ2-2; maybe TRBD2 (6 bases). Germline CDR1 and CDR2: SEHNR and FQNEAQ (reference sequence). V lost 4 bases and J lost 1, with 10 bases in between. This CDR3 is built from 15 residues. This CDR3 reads CASSSGTLNTGELFF. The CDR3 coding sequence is TGTGCCAGCAGCTCCGGGACTCTGAACACCGGGGAGCTGTTTTTT.

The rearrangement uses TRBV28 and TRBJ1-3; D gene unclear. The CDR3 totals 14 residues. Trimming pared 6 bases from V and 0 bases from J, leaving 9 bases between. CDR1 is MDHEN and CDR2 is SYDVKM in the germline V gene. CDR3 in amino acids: CASSVQSSGNTIYF. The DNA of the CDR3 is TGTGCCAGCAGCGTACAGAGCTCTGGAAACACCATATATTTT.

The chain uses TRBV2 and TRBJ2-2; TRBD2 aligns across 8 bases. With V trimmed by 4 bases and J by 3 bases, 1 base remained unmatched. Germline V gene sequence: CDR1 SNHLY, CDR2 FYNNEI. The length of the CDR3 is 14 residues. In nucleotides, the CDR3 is TGTGCCAGCAGTGGGCGGGGGGACACCGGGGAGCTGTTTTTT. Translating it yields CASSGRGDTGELFF.

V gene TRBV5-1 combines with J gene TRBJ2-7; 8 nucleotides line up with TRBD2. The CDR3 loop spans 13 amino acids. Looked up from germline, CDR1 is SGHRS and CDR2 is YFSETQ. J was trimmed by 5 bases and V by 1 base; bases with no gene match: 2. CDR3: CASSLIGRDEQYF. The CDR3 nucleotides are TGCGCCAGCAGCTTGATCGGGAGGGACGAGCAGTACTTC.

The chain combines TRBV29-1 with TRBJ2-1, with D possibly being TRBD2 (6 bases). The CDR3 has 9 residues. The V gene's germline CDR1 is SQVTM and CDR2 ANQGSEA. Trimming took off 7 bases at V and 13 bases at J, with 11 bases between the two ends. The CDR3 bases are TGCAGCGCCGGGGGTACCCAGTTCTTC. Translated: CSAGGTQFF.

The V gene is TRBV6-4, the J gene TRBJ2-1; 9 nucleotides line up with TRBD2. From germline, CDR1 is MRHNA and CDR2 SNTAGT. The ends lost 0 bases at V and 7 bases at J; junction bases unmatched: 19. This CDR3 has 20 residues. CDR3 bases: TGTGCCAGCAGTGACTCTTTCGGTCGGGGTAGCGGGAGAGGTGGGAATGAGCAGTTCTTC. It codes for CASSDSFGRGSGRGGNEQFF.

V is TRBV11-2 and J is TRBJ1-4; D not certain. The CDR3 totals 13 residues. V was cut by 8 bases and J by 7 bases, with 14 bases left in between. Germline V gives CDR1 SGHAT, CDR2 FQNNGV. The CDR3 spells CASGRGLGEKLFF. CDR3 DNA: TGTGCCAGCGGGAGAGGGCTAGGTGAAAAACTGTTTTTT.

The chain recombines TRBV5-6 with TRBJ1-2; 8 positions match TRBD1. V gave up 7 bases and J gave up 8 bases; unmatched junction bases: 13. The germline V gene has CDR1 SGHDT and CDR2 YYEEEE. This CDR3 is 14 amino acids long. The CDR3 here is CASQETGVFEGYTF. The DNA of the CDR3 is TGTGCCAGCCAGGAGACAGGGGTTTTTGAAGGCTACACCTTC.

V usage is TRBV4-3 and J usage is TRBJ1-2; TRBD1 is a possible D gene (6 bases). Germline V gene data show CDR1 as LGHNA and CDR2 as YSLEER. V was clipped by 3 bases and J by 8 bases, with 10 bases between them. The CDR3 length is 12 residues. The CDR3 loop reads CASSQTGRGYTF. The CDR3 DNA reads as TGCGCCAGCAGCCAGACAGGTCGCGGCTACACCTTC.

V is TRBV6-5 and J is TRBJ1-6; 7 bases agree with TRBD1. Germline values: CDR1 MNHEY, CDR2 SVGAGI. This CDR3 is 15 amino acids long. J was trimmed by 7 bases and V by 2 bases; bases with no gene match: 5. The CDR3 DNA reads TGTGCCAGCAGTTACGGCCGACAGGGCAATTCACCCCTCCACTTT. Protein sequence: CASSYGRQGNSPLHF.

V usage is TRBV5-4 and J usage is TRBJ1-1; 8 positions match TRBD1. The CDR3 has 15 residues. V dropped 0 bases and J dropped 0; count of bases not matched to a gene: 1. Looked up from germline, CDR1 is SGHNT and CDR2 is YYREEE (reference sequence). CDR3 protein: CASSLGTGLNTEAFF. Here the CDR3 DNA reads TGTGCCAGCAGCTTGGGGACAGGGTTGAACACTGAAGCTTTCTTT.

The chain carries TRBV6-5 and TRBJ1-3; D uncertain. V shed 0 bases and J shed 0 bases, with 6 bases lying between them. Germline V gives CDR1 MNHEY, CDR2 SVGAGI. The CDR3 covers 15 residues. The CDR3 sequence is CASSYSGGSGNTIYF. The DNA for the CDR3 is TGTGCCAGCAGTTACTCGGGAGGCTCTGGAAACACCATATATTTT.

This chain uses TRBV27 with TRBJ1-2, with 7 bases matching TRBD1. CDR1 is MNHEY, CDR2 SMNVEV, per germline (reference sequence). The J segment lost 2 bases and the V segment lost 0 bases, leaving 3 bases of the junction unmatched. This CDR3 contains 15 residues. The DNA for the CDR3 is TGTGCCAGCAGTTTATCGGGGACAGTAAACTATGGCTACACCTTC. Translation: CASSLSGTVNYGYTF.

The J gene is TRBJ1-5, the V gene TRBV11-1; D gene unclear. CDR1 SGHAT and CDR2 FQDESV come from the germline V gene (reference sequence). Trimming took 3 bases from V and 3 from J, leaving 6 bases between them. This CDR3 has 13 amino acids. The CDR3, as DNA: TGTGCCAGCAGCTTGGGCCACAATCAGCCCCAGCATTTT. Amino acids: CASSLGHNQPQHF.

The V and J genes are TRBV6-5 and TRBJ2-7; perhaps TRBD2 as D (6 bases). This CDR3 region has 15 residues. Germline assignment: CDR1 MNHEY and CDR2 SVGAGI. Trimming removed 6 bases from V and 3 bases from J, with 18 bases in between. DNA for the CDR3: TGTGCCAGCAGGACCCTAGGCGGGACCCTCTACGAGCAGTACTTC. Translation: CASRTLGGTLYEQYF.

For the CDR3, the DNA is TGTGCCAGTAGATCCGGGACTAGCGTTTACGAGCAGTACTTC. It yields the protein CASRSGTSVYEQYF. The V and J genes are TRBV19 and TRBJ2-7; 10 positions match TRBD2. V was pared by 6 bases and J by 4 bases, with 6 bases of the junction left unmatched. The CDR3 loop spans 14 amino acids. CDR1 and CDR2 (germline): LNHDA, SQIVND (reference sequence).

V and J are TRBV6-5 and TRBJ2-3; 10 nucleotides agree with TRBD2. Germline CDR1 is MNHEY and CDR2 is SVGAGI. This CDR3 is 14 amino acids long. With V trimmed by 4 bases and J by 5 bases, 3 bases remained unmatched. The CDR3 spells CASSWLAGVDTQYF. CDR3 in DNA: TGTGCCAGCAGTTGGCTAGCGGGGGTAGATACGCAGTATTTT.

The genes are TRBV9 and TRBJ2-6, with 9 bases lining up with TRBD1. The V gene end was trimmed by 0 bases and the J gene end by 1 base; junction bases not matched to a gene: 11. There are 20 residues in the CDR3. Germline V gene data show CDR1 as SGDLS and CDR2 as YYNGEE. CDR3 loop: CASSVESAWTGVSGANVLTF. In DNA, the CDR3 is TGTGCCAGCAGCGTAGAGAGTGCATGGACAGGGGTTTCTGGGGCCAACGTCCTGACTTTC.

The CDR3 region is CASSQVGLAGGDLALNEQFF. As DNA, the CDR3 is TGTGCCAGCAGCCAAGTTGGGCTAGCGGGAGGGGATTTGGCCCTCAATGAGCAGTTCTTC. The rearrangement joins TRBV4-2 to TRBJ2-1; 12 bases match TRBD2. V shed 1 base, J shed 6 bases, and the junction held 16 bases outside the gene matches. Germline V lookup: CDR1 LGHNA, CDR2 YNFKEQ. CDR3 length equals 20 residues.